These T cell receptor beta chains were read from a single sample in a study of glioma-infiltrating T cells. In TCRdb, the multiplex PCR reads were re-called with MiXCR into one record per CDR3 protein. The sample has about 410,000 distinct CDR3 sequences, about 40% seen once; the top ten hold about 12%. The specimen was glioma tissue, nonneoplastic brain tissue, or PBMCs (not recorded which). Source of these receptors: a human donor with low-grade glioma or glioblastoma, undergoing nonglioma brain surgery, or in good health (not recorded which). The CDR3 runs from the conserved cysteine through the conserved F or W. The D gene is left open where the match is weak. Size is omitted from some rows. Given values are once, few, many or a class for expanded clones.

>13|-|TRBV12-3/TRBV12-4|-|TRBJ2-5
CASSELGRQTQYF
TGTGCCAGCAGTGAACTAGGGCGGCAGACCCAGTACTTC
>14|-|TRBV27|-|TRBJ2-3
CASSARRGLRTQYF
TGTGCCAGCAGCGCACGGAGGGGTCTCCGTACGCAGTATTTT
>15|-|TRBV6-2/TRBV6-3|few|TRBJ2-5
CASSYMTEGEETQYF
TGTGCCAGCAGTTACATGACAGAGGGGGAAGAGACCCAGTACTTC
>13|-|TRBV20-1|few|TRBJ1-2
CSAPLPGTHGYTF
TGCAGTGCCCCCCTGCCAGGTACCCATGGCTACACCTTC
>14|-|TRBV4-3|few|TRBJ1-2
CASSQGGGLYGYTF
TGCGCCAGCAGCCAAGGGGGGGGCCTCTATGGCTACACCTTC
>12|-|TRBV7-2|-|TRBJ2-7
CASSFSTSEQYF
TGTGCCAGCAGCTTCTCGACATCCGAGCAGTACTTC
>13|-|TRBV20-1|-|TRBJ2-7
CSASEIDSYELYF
TGCAGTGCTAGCGAAATCGATTCCTACGAGCTGTACTTC
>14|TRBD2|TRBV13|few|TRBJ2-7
CASSLPGGAYEQYF
TGTGCCAGCAGCCTCCCTGGGGGGGCCTACGAGCAGTACTTC
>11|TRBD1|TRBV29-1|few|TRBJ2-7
CSVGTGYEQYF
TGCAGCGTTGGGACAGGGTACGAGCAGTACTTC
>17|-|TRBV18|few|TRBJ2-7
CASSPLSASRGFYEQYF
TGTGCCAGCTCCCCCCTTTCCGCGAGTAGGGGATTCTACGAGCAGTACTTC
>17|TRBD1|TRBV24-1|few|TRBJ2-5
CATSDPMTGNTRETQYF
TGTGCCACCAGTGACCCAATGACAGGGAATACGAGAGAGACCCAGTACTTC
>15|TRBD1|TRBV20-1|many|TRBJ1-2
CSAVNTGQLNYGYTF
TGCAGTGCTGTGAACACGGGACAGCTTAACTATGGCTACACCTTC
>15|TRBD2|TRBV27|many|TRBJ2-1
CASSFLSGRVDEQFF
TGTGCCAGCAGTTTTCTAAGCGGGAGGGTCGATGAGCAGTTCTTC
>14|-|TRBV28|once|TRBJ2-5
CASSSWQGQETQYF
TGTGCCAGCAGTTCATGGCAGGGCCAAGAGACCCAGTACTTC
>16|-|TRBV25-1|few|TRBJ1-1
CASSEYKPEGNTEAFF
TGTGCCAGCAGTGAATATAAGCCTGAGGGCAACACTGAAGCTTTCTTT
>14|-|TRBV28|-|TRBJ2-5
CASSLSGPGETQYF
TGTGCCAGCAGTTTGAGTGGACCGGGAGAGACCCAGTACTTC
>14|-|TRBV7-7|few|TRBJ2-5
CASSLAFSEETQYF
TGTGCTAGCAGCTTAGCGTTCAGTGAAGAGACCCAGTACTTC
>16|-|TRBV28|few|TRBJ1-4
CASSLTLTDWNEKLFF
TGTGCCAGCAGTTTAACTCTCACAGATTGGAATGAAAAACTGTTTTTT
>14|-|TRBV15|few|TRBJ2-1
CATSRGTEYNEQFF
TGTGCCACCAGCAGAGGGACAGAGTACAATGAGCAGTTCTTC
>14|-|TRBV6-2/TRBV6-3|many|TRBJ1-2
CASRDGPPSHGYTF
TGTGCCAGCAGAGACGGGCCTCCGTCTCATGGCTACACCTTC
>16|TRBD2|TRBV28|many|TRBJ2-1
CASSLYGGRGYNEQFF
TGTGCCAGCAGTTTATACGGCGGGAGGGGCTACAATGAGCAGTTCTTC
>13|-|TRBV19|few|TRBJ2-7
CASSSMDVNEQYF
TGTGCCAGTAGTTCCATGGACGTAAACGAGCAGTACTTC
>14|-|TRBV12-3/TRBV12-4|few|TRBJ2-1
CASTRPSRGNEQFF
TGTGCCAGCACCCGTCCCAGCCGGGGTAATGAGCAGTTCTTT
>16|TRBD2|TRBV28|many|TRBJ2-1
CASREVAGEGGNEQFF
TGTGCCAGCAGGGAAGTAGCGGGAGAGGGGGGCAATGAGCAGTTCTTC
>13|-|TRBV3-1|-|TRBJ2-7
CASSRAGGHEQYF
TGTGCCAGCAGCCGCGCCGGGGGCCACGAGCAGTACTTC
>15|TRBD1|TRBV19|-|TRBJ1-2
CASSLNPRQGYGFTF
TGTGCCAGTAGCCTGAACCCGAGACAGGGCTATGGCTTCACCTTC
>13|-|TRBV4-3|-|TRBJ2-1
CASSQQIINEQFF
TGCGCCAGCAGCCAACAGATTATCAATGAGCAGTTCTTC
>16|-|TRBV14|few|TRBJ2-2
CASRPWSGPNTGELFF
TGTGCCAGCAGGCCTTGGAGCGGACCCAACACCGGGGAGCTGTTTTTT
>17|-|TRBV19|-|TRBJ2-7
CASSRLAGQGKSYEQYF
TGTGCCAGTAGTCGACTAGCGGGACAGGGGAAATCCTACGAGCAGTACTTC
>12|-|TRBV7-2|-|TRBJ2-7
CASSLANHEQYF
TGTGCCAGCAGCTTAGCGAACCACGAGCAGTACTTC
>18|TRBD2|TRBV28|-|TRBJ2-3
CASSTSSASGRATDTQYF
TGTGCCAGCAGCACCTCGAGCGCTAGCGGGAGGGCCACAGATACGCAGTATTTT